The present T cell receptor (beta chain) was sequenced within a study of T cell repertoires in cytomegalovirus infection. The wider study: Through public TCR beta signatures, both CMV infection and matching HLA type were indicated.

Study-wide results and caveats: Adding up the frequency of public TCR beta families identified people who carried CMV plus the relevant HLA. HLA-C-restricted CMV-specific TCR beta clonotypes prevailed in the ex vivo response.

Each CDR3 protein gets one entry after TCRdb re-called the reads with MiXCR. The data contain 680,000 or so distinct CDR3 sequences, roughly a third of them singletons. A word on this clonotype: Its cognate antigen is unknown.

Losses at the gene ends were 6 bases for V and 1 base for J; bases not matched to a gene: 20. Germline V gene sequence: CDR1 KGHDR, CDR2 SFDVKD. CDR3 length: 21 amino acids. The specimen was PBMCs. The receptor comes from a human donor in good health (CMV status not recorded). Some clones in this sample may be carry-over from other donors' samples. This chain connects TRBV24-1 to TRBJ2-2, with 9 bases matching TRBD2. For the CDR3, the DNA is TGTGCCACCAGTTACCGGACTAGCGTGATGGGTGGCAAGCTGAACACCGGGGAGCTGTTTTTT. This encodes CATSYRTSVMGGKLNTGELFF.